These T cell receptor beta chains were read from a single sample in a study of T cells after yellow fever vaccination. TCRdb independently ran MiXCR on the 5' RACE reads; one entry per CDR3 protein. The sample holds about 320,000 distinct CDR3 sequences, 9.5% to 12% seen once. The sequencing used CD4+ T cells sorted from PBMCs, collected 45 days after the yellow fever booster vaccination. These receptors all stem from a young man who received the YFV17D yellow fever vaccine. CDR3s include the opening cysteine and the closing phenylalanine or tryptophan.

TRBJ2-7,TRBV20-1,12,CSATRREGEQYF
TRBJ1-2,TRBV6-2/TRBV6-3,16,CASSYGPRVGYYGYTF
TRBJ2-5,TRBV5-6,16,CASSLLAGGRPGTQYF
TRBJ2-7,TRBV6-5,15,CASSFDPGQAYEQYF
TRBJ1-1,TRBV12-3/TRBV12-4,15,CASSGRTGTNTEAFF
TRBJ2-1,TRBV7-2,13,CASSLTGWNEQFF
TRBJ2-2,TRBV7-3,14,CASSPGTGPGELFF
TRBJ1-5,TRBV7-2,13,CASSWTGDQPQHF
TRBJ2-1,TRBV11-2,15,CASSLDRGTGNEQFF
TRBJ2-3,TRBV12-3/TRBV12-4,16,CASSSQTSGFTDTQYF
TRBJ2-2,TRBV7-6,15,CASSLFGTVNGELFF
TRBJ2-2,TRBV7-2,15,CASSLFGSYTGELFF
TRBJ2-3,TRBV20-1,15,CSAVPGTRGTDTQYF
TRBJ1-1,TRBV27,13,CASSLKEGGEAFF
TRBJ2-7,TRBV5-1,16,CASSVTGTGFSYEQYF
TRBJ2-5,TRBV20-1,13,CSRMDRAAETQYF
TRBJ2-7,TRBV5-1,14,CASSGTMGSYEQYF
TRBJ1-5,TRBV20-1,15,CSASAGGRRNQPQHF
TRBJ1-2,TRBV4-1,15,CASSNSGTGSYGYTF
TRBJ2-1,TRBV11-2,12,CASSPRRFKQFF
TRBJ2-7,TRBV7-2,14,CASSLGTGAPTEYF
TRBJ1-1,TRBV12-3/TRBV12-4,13,CASSFRLNPEAFF
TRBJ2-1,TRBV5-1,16,CASSVQSGGGYNEQFF
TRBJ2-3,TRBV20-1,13,CSQGGLGTDTQYF
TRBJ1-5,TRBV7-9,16,CASSSHRDRGNQPQHF
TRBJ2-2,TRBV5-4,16,CASSFYGGAFTGELFF
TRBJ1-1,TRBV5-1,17,CASSHDRGGARTTEAFF
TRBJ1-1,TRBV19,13,CASSFSVSTEAFF